Here is one T cell receptor (beta chain) with its context. The target antigen is unknown. This specimen belongs to a study of T-cell reconstitution after alpha-beta-depleted transplantation in children. Findings of the study overall: Surviving thymic progenitors and recipient T cells were the source of high TCRbeta diversity at day 60 in some patients. Roughly two months post-transplant, alpha-beta T cells reportedly originated from several hundred graft clones that had expanded. T cells produced anew were the main source of T-cell counts and diversity one year after transplant.

The CDR3 sequence is 13 residues long. V was clipped by 2 bases and J by 7 bases, with 9 bases between them. Germline V lookup: CDR1 SGHTA, CDR2 FQGNSA. TCRbeta library construction was performed incorporating unique molecular identifiers. One entry per CDR3 protein results from TCRdb running MiXCR on the PCR reads. The profile shows 500,000 to 600,000 distinct CDR3 sequences, approximately 30% of them singletons. Sequencing used PBMCs, obtained before TCRalphabeta/CD19-depleted stem cell transplant. This chain uses TRBV7-2 with TRBJ2-1; a weak D match, TRBD1 (6 bases). The receptor comes from a boy under two years old with Wiskott-Aldrich syndrome, due to receive a stem cell transplant. The CDR3 DNA reads as TGTGCCAGCAGCTTACTCAGGGGAAATGAGCAGTTCTTC. This encodes CASSLLRGNEQFF.